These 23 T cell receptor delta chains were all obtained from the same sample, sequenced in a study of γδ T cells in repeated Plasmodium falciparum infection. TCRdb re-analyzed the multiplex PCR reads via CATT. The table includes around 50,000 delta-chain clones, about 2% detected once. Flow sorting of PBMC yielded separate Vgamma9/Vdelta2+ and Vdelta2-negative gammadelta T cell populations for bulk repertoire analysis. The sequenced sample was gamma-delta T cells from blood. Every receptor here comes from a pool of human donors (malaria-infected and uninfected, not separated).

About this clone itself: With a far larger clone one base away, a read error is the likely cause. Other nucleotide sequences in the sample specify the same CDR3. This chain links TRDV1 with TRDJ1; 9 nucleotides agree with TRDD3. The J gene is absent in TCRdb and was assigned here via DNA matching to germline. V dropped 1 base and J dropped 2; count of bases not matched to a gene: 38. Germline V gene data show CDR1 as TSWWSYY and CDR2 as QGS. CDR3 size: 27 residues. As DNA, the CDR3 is TGTGCTCTTGGGGAACCCCTCTTCTTAGCCCCCAAGCTAGGGGATACGCGGCGAAAGGGGGGTACCGATAAACTCATCTTT. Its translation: CALGEPLFLAPKLGDTRRKGGTDKLIF.

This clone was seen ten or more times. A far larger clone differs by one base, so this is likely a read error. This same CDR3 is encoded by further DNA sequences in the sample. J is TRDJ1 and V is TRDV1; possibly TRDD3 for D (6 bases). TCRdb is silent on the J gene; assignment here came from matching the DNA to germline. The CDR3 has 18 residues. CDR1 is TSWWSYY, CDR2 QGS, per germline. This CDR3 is CALGEHLWKIWGTDKLIF. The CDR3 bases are TGTGCCCTTGGGGAACATCTATGGAAGATTTGGGGGACCGATAAACTCATCTTT.

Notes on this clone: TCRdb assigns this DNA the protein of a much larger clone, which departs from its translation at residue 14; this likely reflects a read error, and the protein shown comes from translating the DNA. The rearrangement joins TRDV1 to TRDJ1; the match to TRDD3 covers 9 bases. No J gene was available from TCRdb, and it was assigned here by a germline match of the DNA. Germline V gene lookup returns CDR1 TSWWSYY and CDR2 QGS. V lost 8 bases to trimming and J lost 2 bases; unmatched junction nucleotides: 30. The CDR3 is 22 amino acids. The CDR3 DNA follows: TGTGCTCTTAGGTCGGAGGGGTGGGGGATAAATATAGACCCACTTGAAACCGATAAACTCATCTTT. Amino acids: CALRSEGWGINIDPLETDKLIF.

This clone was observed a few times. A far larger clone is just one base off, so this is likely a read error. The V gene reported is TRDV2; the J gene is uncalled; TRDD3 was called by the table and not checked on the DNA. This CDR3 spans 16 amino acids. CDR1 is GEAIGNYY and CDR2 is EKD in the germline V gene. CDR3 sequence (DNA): TGTGCCTGTGACACCGTCGGGGGATCCAACACCGATAAGCTCATCTTT. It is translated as CACDTVGGSNTDKLIF.

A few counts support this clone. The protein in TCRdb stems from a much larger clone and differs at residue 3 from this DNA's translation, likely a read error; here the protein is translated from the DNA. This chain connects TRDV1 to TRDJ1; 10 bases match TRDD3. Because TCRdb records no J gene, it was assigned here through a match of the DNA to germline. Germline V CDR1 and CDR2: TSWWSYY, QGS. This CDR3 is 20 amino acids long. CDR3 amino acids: CAPGDLGTYWGITNTDKLIF. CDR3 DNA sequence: TGTGCTCCTGGGGACCTAGGCACGTACTGGGGGATTACCAACACCGATAAACTCATCTTT.

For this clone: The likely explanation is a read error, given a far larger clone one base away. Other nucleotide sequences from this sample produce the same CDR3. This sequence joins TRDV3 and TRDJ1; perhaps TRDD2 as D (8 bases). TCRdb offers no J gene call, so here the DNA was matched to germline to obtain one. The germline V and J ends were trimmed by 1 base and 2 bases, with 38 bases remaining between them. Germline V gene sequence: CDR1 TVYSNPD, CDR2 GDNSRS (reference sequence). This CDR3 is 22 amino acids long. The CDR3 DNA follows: TGTGCCTTTACTGATTCTTCCTACAGTGGTACTGGGGCGTACGGGTGGACCGATAAACTCATCTTT. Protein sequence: CAFTDSSYSGTGAYGWTDKLIF.

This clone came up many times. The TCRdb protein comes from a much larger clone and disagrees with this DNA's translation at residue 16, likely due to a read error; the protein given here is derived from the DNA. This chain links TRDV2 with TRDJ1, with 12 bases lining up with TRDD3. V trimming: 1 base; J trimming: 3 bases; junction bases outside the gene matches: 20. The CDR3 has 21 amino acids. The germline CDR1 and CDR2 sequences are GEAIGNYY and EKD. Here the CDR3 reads CACDTLLLGDTDLDNADKLIF. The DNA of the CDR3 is TGTGCCTGTGACACTCTTTTACTGGGGGATACTGACCTCGACAACGCCGATAAACTCATCTTT.

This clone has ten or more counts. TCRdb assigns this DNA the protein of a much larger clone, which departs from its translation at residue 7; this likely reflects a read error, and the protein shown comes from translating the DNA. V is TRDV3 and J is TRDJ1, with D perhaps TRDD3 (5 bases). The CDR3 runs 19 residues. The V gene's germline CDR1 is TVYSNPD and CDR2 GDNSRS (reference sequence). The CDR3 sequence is CAFHPSSPNVRDRLGKLIF. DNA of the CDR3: TGTGCGTTCCACCCCTCTTCACCGAACGTACGGGATCGTTTGGGTAAACTCATCTTT.

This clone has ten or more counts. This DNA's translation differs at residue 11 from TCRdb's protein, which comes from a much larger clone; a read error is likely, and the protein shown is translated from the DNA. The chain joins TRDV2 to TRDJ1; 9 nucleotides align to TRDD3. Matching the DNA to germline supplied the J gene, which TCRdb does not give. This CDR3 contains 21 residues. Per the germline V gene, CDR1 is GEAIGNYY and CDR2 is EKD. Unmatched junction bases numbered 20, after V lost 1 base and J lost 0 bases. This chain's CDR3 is CACDTLVPTIALGDHTDKLIF. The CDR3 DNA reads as TGTGCCTGTGACACTCTTGTTCCTACTATCGCACTGGGGGACCACACCGATAAACTCATCTTT.

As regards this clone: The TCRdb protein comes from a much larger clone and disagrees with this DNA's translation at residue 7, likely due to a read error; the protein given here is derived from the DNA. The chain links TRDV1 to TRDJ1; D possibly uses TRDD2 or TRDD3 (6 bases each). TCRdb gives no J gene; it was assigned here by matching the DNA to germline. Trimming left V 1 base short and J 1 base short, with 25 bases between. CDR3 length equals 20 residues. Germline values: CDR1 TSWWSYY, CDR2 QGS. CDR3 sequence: CALGEPFPPYWAPGTDKLIF. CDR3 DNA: TGTGCTCTTGGGGAACCCTTCCCCCCCTACTGGGCTCCCGGCACCGATAAACTCATCTTT.

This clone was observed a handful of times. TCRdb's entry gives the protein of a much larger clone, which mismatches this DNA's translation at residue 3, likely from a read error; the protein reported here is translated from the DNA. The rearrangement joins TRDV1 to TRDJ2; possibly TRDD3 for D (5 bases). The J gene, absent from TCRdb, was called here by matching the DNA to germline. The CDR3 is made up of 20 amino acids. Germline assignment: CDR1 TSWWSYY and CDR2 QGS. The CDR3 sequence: CAFGEPLSRLVGLITAQLFF. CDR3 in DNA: TGTGCTTTTGGGGAACCTCTTTCCCGTCTGGTGGGACTAATAACAGCACAACTCTTCTTT.

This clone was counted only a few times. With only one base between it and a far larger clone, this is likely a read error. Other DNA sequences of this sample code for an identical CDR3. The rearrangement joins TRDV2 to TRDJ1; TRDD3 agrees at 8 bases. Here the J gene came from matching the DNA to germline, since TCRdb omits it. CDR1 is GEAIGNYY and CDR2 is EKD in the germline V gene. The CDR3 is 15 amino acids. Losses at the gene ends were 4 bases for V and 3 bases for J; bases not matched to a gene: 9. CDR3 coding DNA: TGTGCCTGTGATAGCCTGGGGGACCTCTCCGATAAACTCATCTTT. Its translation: CACDSLGDLSDKLIF.

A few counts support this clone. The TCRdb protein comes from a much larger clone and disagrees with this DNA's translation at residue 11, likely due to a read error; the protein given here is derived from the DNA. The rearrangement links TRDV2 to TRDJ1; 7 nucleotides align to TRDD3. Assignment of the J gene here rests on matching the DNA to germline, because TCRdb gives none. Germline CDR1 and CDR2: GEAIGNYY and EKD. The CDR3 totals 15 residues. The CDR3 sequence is CACDSLGMNTVKLIF. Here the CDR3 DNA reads TGTGCCTGTGATTCACTGGGGATGAACACCGTTAAACTCATCTTT.

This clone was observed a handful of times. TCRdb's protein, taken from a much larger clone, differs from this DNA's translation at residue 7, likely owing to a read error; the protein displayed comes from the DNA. The CDR3 loop reads CALGTPPTYTDKLIF. The CDR3 bases are TGTGCTCTTGGGACCCCCCCAACGTACACCGATAAACTCATCTTT. The chain uses TRDV1 and TRDJ1, with D unresolved. TCRdb is silent on the J gene; assignment here came from matching the DNA to germline. The CDR3 contains 15 residues. Germline V gene data show CDR1 as TSWWSYY and CDR2 as QGS. The germline V and J ends were trimmed by 5 bases and 0 bases, with 13 bases remaining between them.

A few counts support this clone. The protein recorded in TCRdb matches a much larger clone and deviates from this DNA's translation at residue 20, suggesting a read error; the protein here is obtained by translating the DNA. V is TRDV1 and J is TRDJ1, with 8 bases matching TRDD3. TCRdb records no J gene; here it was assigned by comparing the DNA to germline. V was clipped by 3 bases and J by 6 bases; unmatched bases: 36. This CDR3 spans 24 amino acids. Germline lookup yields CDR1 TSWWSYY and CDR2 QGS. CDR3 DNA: TGTGCTCTTGGGGACCGACACGCTAATGTTCGAAATTACCGGGGGATATTGCGCGCCAATAAACTCATCTTT. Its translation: CALGDRHANVRNYRGILRANKLIF.

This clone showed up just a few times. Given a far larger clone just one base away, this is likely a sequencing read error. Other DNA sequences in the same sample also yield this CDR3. The CDR3 coding sequence is TGTGCTCTTGGGGATAATTTCTTCCTACTTCGGGATACAGGGGAATTTACCGATAAACTCATCTTT. Its protein product is CALGDNFFLLRDTGEFTDKLIF. This chain joins TRDV1 and TRDJ1, with a possible D match to TRDD2 (8 bases). No J segment appears in TCRdb, so it was assigned here by matching the sequence to germline. Trimming pared 3 bases from V and 2 bases from J, leaving 34 bases between. There are 22 residues in the CDR3. The germline V gene encodes CDR1 TSWWSYY and CDR2 QGS.

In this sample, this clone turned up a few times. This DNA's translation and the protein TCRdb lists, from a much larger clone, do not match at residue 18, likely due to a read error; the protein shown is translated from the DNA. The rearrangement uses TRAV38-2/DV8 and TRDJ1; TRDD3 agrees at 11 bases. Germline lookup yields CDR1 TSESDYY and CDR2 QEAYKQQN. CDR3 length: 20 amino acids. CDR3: CAYIVLTDGGYGPYTDKRIF. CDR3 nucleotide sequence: TGTGCTTATATAGTCCTGACTGATGGGGGATACGGGCCGTACACCGATAAACGCATCTTT.

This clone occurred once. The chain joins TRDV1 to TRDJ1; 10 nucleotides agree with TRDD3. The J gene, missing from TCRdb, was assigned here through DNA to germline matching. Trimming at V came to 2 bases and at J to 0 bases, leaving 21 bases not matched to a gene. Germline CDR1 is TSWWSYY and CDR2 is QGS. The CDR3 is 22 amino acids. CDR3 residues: CALGEGVKTGDTPDEHTDKLIF. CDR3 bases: TGTGCTCTTGGGGAAGGGGTTAAAACGGGGGATACGCCGGACGAACACACCGATAAACTCATCTTT.

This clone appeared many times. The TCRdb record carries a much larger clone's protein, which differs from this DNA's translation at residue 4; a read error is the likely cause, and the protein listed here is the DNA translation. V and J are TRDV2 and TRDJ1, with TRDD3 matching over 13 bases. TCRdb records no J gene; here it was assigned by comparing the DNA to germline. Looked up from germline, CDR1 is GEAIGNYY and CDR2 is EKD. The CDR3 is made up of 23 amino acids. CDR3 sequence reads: CACVTVKGQILGDTDRYTDKLIF. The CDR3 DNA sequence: TGTGCCTGTGTCACCGTAAAAGGTCAGATACTGGGGGATACGGACAGGTACACCGATAAACTCATCTTT.

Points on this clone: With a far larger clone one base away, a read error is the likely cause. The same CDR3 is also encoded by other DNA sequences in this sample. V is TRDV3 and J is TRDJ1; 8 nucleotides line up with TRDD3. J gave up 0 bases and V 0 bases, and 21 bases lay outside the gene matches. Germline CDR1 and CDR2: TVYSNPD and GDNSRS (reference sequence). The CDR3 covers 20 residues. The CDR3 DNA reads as TGTGCCTTTAGTCCTCCTACCCTGACTGGGGGTAGACCGTACACCGATAAACTCATCTTT. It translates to CAFSPPTLTGGRPYTDKLIF.

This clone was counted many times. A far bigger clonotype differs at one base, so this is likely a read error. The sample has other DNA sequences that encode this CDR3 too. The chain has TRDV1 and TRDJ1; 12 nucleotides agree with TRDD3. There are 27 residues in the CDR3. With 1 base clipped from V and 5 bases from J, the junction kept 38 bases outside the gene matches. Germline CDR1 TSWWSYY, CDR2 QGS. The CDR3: CALGEPDGEVSGSILGDTLTSTDKLIF. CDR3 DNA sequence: TGTGCTCTTGGGGAACCCGATGGGGAAGTCTCCGGGTCCATACTGGGGGATACACTCACATCTACAGATAAACTCATCTTT.

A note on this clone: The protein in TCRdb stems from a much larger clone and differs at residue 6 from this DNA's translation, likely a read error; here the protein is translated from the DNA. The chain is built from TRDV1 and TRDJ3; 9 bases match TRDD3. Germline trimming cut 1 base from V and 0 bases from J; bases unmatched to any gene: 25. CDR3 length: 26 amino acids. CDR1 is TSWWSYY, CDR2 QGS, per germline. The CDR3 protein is CALGEPNPPTLEVWGISSWDTRQMFF. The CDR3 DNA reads TGTGCTCTTGGGGAACCCAACCCCCCTACGTTGGAAGTCTGGGGGATTAGCTCCTGGGACACCCGACAGATGTTTTTC.

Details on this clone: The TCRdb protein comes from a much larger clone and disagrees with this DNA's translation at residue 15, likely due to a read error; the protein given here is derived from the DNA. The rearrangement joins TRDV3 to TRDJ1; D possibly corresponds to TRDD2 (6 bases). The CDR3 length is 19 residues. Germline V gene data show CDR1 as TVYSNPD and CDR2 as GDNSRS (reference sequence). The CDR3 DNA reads TGTGCCTTCGCAGACCTTCCCACCTCGTACTACCCTTACACCAATAAACTCATCTTT. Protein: CAFADLPTSYYPYTNKLIF.